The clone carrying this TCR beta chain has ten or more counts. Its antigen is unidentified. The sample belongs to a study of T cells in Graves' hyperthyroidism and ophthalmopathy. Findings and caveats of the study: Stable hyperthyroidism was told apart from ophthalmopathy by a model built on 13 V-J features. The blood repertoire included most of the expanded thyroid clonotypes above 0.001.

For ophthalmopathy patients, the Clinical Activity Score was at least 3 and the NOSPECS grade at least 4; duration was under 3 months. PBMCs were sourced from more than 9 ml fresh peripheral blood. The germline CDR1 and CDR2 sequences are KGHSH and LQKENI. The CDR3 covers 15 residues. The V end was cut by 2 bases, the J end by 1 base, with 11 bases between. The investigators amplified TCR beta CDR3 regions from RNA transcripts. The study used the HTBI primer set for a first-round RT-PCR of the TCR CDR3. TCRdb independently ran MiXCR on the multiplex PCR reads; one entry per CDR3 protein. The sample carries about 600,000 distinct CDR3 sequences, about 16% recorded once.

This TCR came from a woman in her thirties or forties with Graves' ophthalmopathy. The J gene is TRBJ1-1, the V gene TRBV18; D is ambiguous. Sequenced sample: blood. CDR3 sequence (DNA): TGTGCCAGCTCACCAATGGCCTTCCGGAACACTGAAGCTTTCTTT. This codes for CASSPMAFRNTEAFF.